This T cell receptor (beta chain) was identified during a study of T cell clones after liver transplantation. Background on the study: In this trial, immunosuppression withdrawal was attempted within 2 years of liver transplant. As an antigen-independent comparator, third-party-reactive TCRbeta sequences came from pre-transplant mixed lymphocyte reactions. Subjects received no induction therapy and standard immunosuppression until randomization at 12-24 months post-transplant. Findings and limits, study-wide: Conclusions were preliminary, with small, heterogeneous patient groups.

The method was immunoSEQ multiplex PCR; TCRdb's version includes in-frame clones alone and lacks a portion of them. The sample includes approximately 100,000 clones, 82% of them seen just once. Points on this clone: Its antigen is unidentified.

This specimen was CD4+ T cells from blood, taken before liver transplant. This TCR derives from a human donor who received a liver transplant.

CDR3 nucleotides: TGTGCCAGCAGTGACTTCGGGCCTAGGGGCAATCAGCCCCAGCATTTT. It specifies CASSDFGPRGNQPQHF. This rearrangement joins TRBV6-1 to TRBJ1-5; D remains ambiguous. Germline V gene lookup returns CDR1 MNHNS and CDR2 SASEGT. The CDR3 is 16 amino acids. V was shortened by 3 bases and J by 2 bases, with 14 bases between the two germline ends.